This passage covers 10 T cell receptor beta chains from one sample sequenced in a study of T cell responses to AZD1222 COVID-19 vaccine (dated by TCRdb to the early 2020s). Receptor amplification or capture employed the immunoSEQ multiplex PCR assay. The table comes from immuneACCESS by way of TCRdb, which keeps in-frame sequences with V and J called. Part of the clones is missing from these tables; in studies checked, under half for an unresolved V gene and the rest for unknown reasons. Counted in this sample were around 180,000 clones; 87% of them appeared once. Around 2.6% of the sample comes from the top ten. This specimen's time point label, per the study, means: baseline before first vaccination. The specimen was peripheral blood, collected on day 0 of AZD1222 vaccination. These receptor sequences come from an adult in good health.

The CDR3 nucleotides read TGTGCCAGCAGCCCGGGACTAGCCCGCTACGAGCAGTACTTC. It is translated as CASSPGLARYEQYF. The gene calls are TRBV6-5 and TRBJ2-7; 9 nucleotides line up with TRBD2. This CDR3 comprises 14 residues. The junction had 6 bases not matched to a gene; V was cut back by 6 bases and J by 3 bases. CDR1 MNHEY and CDR2 SVGAGI come from the germline V gene.

The chain recombines TRBV11-3 with TRBJ1-1; D is unresolved. Trimming stripped 1 base from V and 5 bases from J, with 8 bases between. CDR1 is SGHNT, CDR2 YENEEA, per germline. CDR3 length equals 13 residues. For the CDR3, the DNA is TGTGCCAGCAGCTTAGGACGCTTGACTGAAGCTTTCTTT. This sequence encodes CASSLGRLTEAFF.

The rearrangement joins TRBV4-2 to TRBJ2-1; D might be TRBD2 (5 bases). The ends were cut back, 4 bases at V and 8 bases at J, with 24 bases in the middle. CDR1 LGHNA and CDR2 YNFKEQ come from the germline V gene. This CDR3 region has 17 residues. The DNA for the CDR3 is TGTGCCAGCAGCCCCGGATCTTTACGGGGTCGTTTCGATGAGCAGTTCTTC. Amino acid sequence: CASSPGSLRGRFDEQFF.

In DNA form, the CDR3 reads TGTGCCAGCAGCATCGACAGGGGGCTGACTGGAAACACCATATATTTT. Translated, it gives CASSIDRGLTGNTIYF. This rearrangement joins TRBV7-9 to TRBJ1-3; 10 nucleotides align to TRBD1. Unmatched junction bases numbered 6, after V lost 5 bases and J lost 2 bases. CDR1 is SEHNR, CDR2 FQNEAQ, per germline (reference sequence). The CDR3 loop spans 16 amino acids.

V and J are TRBV23-1 and TRBJ1-5; D remains unclear. TRBV23-1 is an open reading frame, and its role is uncertain. The CDR3 spans 14 residues. V gave up 2 bases and J gave up 4 bases, with 9 bases separating them. CDR3 nucleotide sequence: TGCGCCAGCAGTCAAGTCGCTTTGAATCAGCCCCAGCATTTT. It is translated as CASSQVALNQPQHF.

The chain combines TRBV6-5 with TRBJ1-2, with TRBD1 as a possible D gene (5 bases). The CDR3 is 15 residues long. V was cut by 5 bases and J by 0 bases, with 13 bases left in between. Germline V CDR1 and CDR2: MNHEY, SVGAGI. The CDR3 loop reads CASSTRDSTNYGYTF. Written as DNA, the CDR3 is TGTGCCAGCAGTACCCGTGACAGTACTAACTATGGCTACACCTTC.

This chain uses TRBV29-1 with TRBJ2-1; 10 bases fit TRBD2. Trimming at V came to 8 bases and at J to 4 bases, leaving 5 bases not matched to a gene. Germline CDR1 SQVTM, CDR2 ANQGSEA. CDR3 length equals 13 residues. The CDR3 DNA sequence: TGCAGCATACGGACTAGCGGTTACAATGAGCAGTTCTTC. Translation gives CSIRTSGYNEQFF.

V usage is TRBV4-2 and J usage is TRBJ2-1, with no clear D. Germline loops: CDR1 LGHNA, CDR2 YNFKEQ. There are 16 residues in the CDR3. The V gene lost 4 bases and the J gene lost 0 bases, with 13 bases spanning the gap. The CDR3 reads CASSLSWPSSYNEQFF. DNA for the CDR3: TGTGCCAGCAGCCTCTCGTGGCCCAGCTCCTACAATGAGCAGTTCTTC.

The gene calls are TRBV5-1 and TRBJ1-3; 11 positions match TRBD1. This CDR3 spans 17 amino acids. The junction had 9 bases not matched to a gene; V was cut back by 4 bases and J by 3 bases. Germline loops: CDR1 SGHRS, CDR2 YFSETQ. The CDR3 protein is CASSQGTGGGRGNTIYF. CDR3 DNA sequence: TGCGCCAGCAGCCAAGGGACAGGGGGAGGTCGTGGAAACACCATATATTTT.

The rearrangement uses TRBV18 and TRBJ2-7; 11 nucleotides align to TRBD2. The V and J ends lost 4 bases and 2 bases, in that order; junction bases with no gene match: 4. The CDR3 is made up of 15 amino acids. CDR1 is KGHSH and CDR2 is LQKENI in the germline V gene. The CDR3 DNA reads TGTGCCAGCTCACTACTAGCGGGAGATCCCTACGAGCAGTACTTC. The encoded protein is CASSLLAGDPYEQYF.